This is a list of T cell receptor beta chains from one sample in a study of blood T cell repertoires in COVID-19. Sequencing used immunoSEQ multiplex PCR; TCRdb keeps in-frame clones, though not all of them. The data contain approximately 250,000 clones, roughly nine tenths of them seen just once; the ten biggest clones take up over 8%. The specimen sequenced was peripheral blood. These receptors all stem from a man aged 35 to 55 with active or convalescent COVID-19. Both conserved end residues are part of each CDR3. Each record gives: J gene, D gene, clone size, V gene, CDR3 protein, CDR3 DNA. D genes are given only for firm matches. Only part of the rows carry a size: once, few, many, or a class if the clone is expanded.

j_gene: TRBJ2-3; d_gene: .; abundance: .; v_gene: TRBV27; CDR3aa: CASSLSESDTQYF; CDR3nt: TGTGCCAGCAGTTTAAGCGAGTCGGATACGCAGTATTTT
j_gene: TRBJ1-4; d_gene: TRBD1; abundance: few; v_gene: TRBV4-2; CDR3aa: CASSPPGQGNEKLFF; CDR3nt: TGTGCCAGCAGCCCCCCGGGACAGGGAAATGAAAAACTGTTTTTT
j_gene: TRBJ1-1; d_gene: .; abundance: once; v_gene: TRBV9; CDR3aa: CASSAPGRDEAFF; CDR3nt: TGTGCCAGCAGCGCGCCGGGGCGGGATGAGGCTTTCTTT
j_gene: TRBJ2-7; d_gene: .; abundance: once; v_gene: TRBV28; CDR3aa: CASSLEQTYEQYF; CDR3nt: TGTGCCAGCAGTTTGGAACAGACCTACGAGCAGTACTTC
j_gene: TRBJ2-4; d_gene: .; abundance: .; v_gene: TRBV14; CDR3aa: CASSQGPDSRLLAKNIQYF; CDR3nt: TGTGCCAGCAGCCAAGGCCCAGACAGTCGACTTCTAGCCAAAAACATTCAGTACTTC
j_gene: TRBJ1-1; d_gene: .; abundance: .; v_gene: TRBV7-8; CDR3aa: CASSLGTHTEAFF; CDR3nt: TGTGCCAGCAGCTTAGGGACTCACACTGAAGCTTTCTTT
j_gene: TRBJ2-2; d_gene: .; abundance: .; v_gene: TRBV30; CDR3aa: CAWGGEGTGELFF; CDR3nt: TGTGCCTGGGGGGGAGAAGGCACCGGGGAGCTGTTTTTT
j_gene: TRBJ1-3; d_gene: .; abundance: .; v_gene: TRBV7-9; CDR3aa: CASSSDSRSGNTIYF; CDR3nt: TGTGCCAGCAGCTCCGACTCGCGCTCTGGAAACACCATATATTTT
j_gene: TRBJ1-5; d_gene: .; abundance: .; v_gene: TRBV2; CDR3aa: CASRIGSNQPQHF; CDR3nt: TGTGCCAGCAGGATTGGGAGTAATCAGCCCCAGCATTTT
j_gene: TRBJ1-4; d_gene: .; abundance: few; v_gene: TRBV7-2; CDR3aa: CASSLGGRRNEKLFF; CDR3nt: TGTGCCAGCAGCTTAGGAGGCAGAAGAAATGAAAAACTGTTTTTT
j_gene: TRBJ1-4; d_gene: .; abundance: .; v_gene: TRBV9; CDR3aa: CASSSETSGQLFF; CDR3nt: TGTGCCAGCAGTTCCGAAACCTCGGGTCAACTGTTTTTT
j_gene: TRBJ2-3; d_gene: .; abundance: .; v_gene: TRBV9; CDR3aa: CASSREGGGADTQYF; CDR3nt: TGTGCCAGCAGCCGGGAAGGGGGGGGCGCAGATACGCAGTATTTT
j_gene: TRBJ2-5; d_gene: TRBD2; abundance: .; v_gene: TRBV4-1; CDR3aa: CASSQGRTSQETQYF; CDR3nt: TGCGCCAGCAGCCAAGGACGGACTAGCCAAGAGACCCAGTACTTC
j_gene: TRBJ2-4; d_gene: TRBD2; abundance: .; v_gene: TRBV20-1; CDR3aa: CSASGLAGDPGGIQYF; CDR3nt: TGCAGTGCTAGTGGCCTAGCGGGAGACCCGGGGGGAATTCAGTACTTC
j_gene: TRBJ2-2; d_gene: TRBD2; abundance: once; v_gene: TRBV14; CDR3aa: CASSQDVTAGGNTGELFF; CDR3nt: TGTGCCAGCAGCCAAGATGTGACAGCGGGGGGTAACACCGGGGAGCTGTTTTTT
j_gene: TRBJ1-5; d_gene: .; abundance: .; v_gene: TRBV28; CDR3aa: CASSFGRDNQPQHF; CDR3nt: TGTGCCAGCAGTTTCGGCAGGGACAATCAGCCCCAGCATTTT
j_gene: TRBJ1-4; d_gene: .; abundance: .; v_gene: TRBV6-1; CDR3aa: CASSERPQGGGEKLFF; CDR3nt: TGTGCCAGCAGTGAAAGACCACAGGGAGGGGGAGAAAAACTGTTTTTT
j_gene: TRBJ1-1; d_gene: .; abundance: .; v_gene: TRBV6-5; CDR3aa: CASSGFPRDTEAFF; CDR3nt: TGTGCCAGCTCAGGTTTTCCCAGGGACACTGAAGCTTTCTTT
j_gene: TRBJ2-7; d_gene: TRBD2; abundance: .; v_gene: TRBV5-1; CDR3aa: CASSATGGYEQYF; CDR3nt: TGCGCCAGCAGCGCCACGGGGGGCTACGAGCAGTACTTC
j_gene: TRBJ2-3; d_gene: .; abundance: .; v_gene: TRBV19; CDR3aa: CASSPQRAIIDTQYF; CDR3nt: TGTGCCAGTAGTCCCCAGCGGGCGATCATAGATACGCAGTATTTT
j_gene: TRBJ2-1; d_gene: .; abundance: .; v_gene: TRBV9; CDR3aa: CASSLTGWNEQFF; CDR3nt: TGTGCCAGCAGCCTTACGGGGTGGAATGAGCAGTTCTTC
j_gene: TRBJ2-7; d_gene: .; abundance: once; v_gene: TRBV10-3; CDR3aa: CAIGQYEQYF; CDR3nt: TGTGCCATCGGTCAGTACGAGCAGTACTTC
j_gene: TRBJ2-7; d_gene: TRBD1; abundance: .; v_gene: TRBV29-1; CDR3aa: CSVALTGDSEQYF; CDR3nt: TGCAGCGTTGCTTTGACAGGGGATAGCGAGCAGTACTTC